Listed below are T cell receptor beta chains from one sample, sequenced in a study of cytomegalovirus exposure and HLA in healthy donors. The assay was immunoSEQ multiplex PCR, and TCRdb's table has in-frame clones only and misses some. Its clone listing holds approximately 100,000 clones. Sequencing used PBMCs. Receptor source: a man aged 45-65 years in good health and CMV-seronegative. The CDR3 runs from the conserved cysteine through the conserved F or W. The D gene is left open where the match is weak.

d_call | cdr3_length | j_call | v_call | cdr3_nt | cdr3_aa
NA | 17 | TRBJ2-2 | TRBV11-2 | TGTGCCAGCAGCTTAGTTTCGACATCGTCGAACACCGGGGAGCTGTTTTTT | CASSLVSTSSNTGELFF
NA | 14 | TRBJ1-2 | TRBV6-5 | TGTGCCAGCAGATCGACCCCAGGGTACTATGGCTACACCTTC | CASRSTPGYYGYTF
TRBD1 | 16 | TRBJ1-5 | TRBV19 | TGTGCCAGTAGTAGGGACAGGGTCGGTAGCAATCAGCCCCAGCATTTT | CASSRDRVGSNQPQHF
TRBD1 | 15 | TRBJ1-2 | TRBV30 | TGTGCCTGGAGTCTAGACGTCACAGGGGCGGGGGGCTACACCTTC | CAWSLDVTGAGGYTF
NA | 15 | TRBJ2-2 | TRBV10-1 | TGCGCCAGCAGTGACCCCGGACAGAACGCCGGGGAGCTGTTTTTT | CASSDPGQNAGELFF
TRBD1 | 15 | TRBJ1-2 | TRBV18 | TGTGCCAGCTCACCGAGGGACAGGGAATTGTATGGCTACACCTTC | CASSPRDRELYGYTF
NA | 13 | TRBJ1-2 | TRBV14 | TGTGCCAGCAGCCAAGAACCGGACTATGGCTACACCTTC | CASSQEPDYGYTF
TRBD1 | 16 | TRBJ2-7 | TRBV7-9 | TGTGCCAGCAGCCGAATAGGGGAGACAGGGCCCTACGAGCAGTACTTC | CASSRIGETGPYEQYF
NA | 14 | TRBJ2-7 | TRBV30 | TGTGCCCAGCGCGGGGCAGGGAACTCCTACGAGCAGTACTTC | CAQRGAGNSYEQYF
TRBD1 | 18 | TRBJ1-2 | TRBV4-3 | TGCGCCAGCAGCCAAGAGGTGGTGGGACAGGTGCATAACTATGGCTACACCTTC | CASSQEVVGQVHNYGYTF
NA | 14 | TRBJ1-1 | TRBV19 | TGTGCCAGTACCACGGTGACAGGGAACACTGAAGCTTTCTTT | CASTTVTGNTEAFF
NA | 14 | TRBJ1-2 | TRBV30 | TGTGCCTGGAGTCCCTCAGGGCACTCATATGGCTACACCTTC | CAWSPSGHSYGYTF
TRBD1 | 16 | TRBJ1-1 | TRBV5-1 | TGCGCCAGCAGCTTGGGGACAGGGGCCACGAACACTGAAGCTTTCTTT | CASSLGTGATNTEAFF
TRBD1 | 15 | TRBJ1-2 | TRBV25-1 | TGTGCCAGCAGTACCTCCCGGGACAGTGACTATGGCTACACCTTC | CASSTSRDSDYGYTF
NA | 15 | TRBJ2-2 | TRBV19 | TGTGCCAGTAGTATAGTGAGGACAGTCACCGGGGAGCTGTTTTTT | CASSIVRTVTGELFF
TRBD1 | 14 | TRBJ1-2 | TRBV10-3 | TGTGCCATCAGTGAACCGGGACAGGCGAATGGCTACACCTTC | CAISEPGQANGYTF
NA | 16 | TRBJ1-1 | TRBV11-3 | TGTGCCAGCAGTCTAAGCCTGACGGACAGCTATACTGAAGCTTTCTTT | CASSLSLTDSYTEAFF
TRBD1 | 14 | TRBJ2-7 | TRBV7-2 | TGTGCCAGCAGCCCCAGGGACAGGGGTTACGAGCAGTACTTC | CASSPRDRGYEQYF
NA | 14 | TRBJ1-1 | TRBV9 | TGTGCCAGCAGCGTATATGAGGCGATCCCTGAAGCTTTCTTT | CASSVYEAIPEAFF
NA | 11 | TRBJ2-1 | TRBV30 | TGTGCCTGGAGTGTAGGGGGGGCGCAGTTCTTC | CAWSVGGAQFF
NA | 12 | TRBJ2-1 | TRBV7-9 | TGTGCCAGCAGCCCGCGGGACGATGAGCAGTTCTTC | CASSPRDDEQFF
TRBD1 | 13 | TRBJ1-1 | TRBV5-1 | TGCGCCAGCAGCACTGGACAGGGTGGTGAAGCTTTCTTT | CASSTGQGGEAFF
TRBD1 | 15 | TRBJ1-1 | TRBV19 | TGTGCCAGTAGTATAGTTCCAGGGGGAAACACTGAAGCTTTCTTT | CASSIVPGGNTEAFF
NA | 15 | TRBJ1-2 | TRBV7-9 | TGTGCCAGCAGCCGTCCCCAGGGGATGAACTATGGCTACACCTTC | CASSRPQGMNYGYTF
TRBD2 | 14 | TRBJ2-3 | TRBV11-3 | TGTGCCAGCAGCTCCGGACTAGGCACAGATACGCAGTATTTT | CASSSGLGTDTQYF
NA | 15 | TRBJ2-3 | TRBV18 | TGTGCCAGCTCACCATTTTCAGGGGGCACAGATACGCAGTATTTT | CASSPFSGGTDTQYF
NA | 13 | TRBJ2-7 | TRBV4-3 | TGCGCCAGCAGCCAAGAAGTCGGGTCAACCCCATACTTC | CASSQEVGSTPYF
NA | 16 | TRBJ2-1 | TRBV9 | TGTGCCAGCAGCGTTACGGCGGGAACTCACTACAATGAGCAGTTCTTC | CASSVTAGTHYNEQFF
NA | 14 | TRBJ2-4 | TRBV9 | TGTGCCAGCAGCGTAGAGGCAGGGATGGACATTCAGTACTTC | CASSVEAGMDIQYF
TRBD1 | 15 | TRBJ2-1 | TRBV5-1 | TGCGCCAGCAGTCCCGGGACAGGCGTCCACAATGAGCAGTTCTTC | CASSPGTGVHNEQFF
TRBD2 | 17 | TRBJ2-5 | TRBV5-4 | TGTGCCAGCAGCGAACCGACTAGCGGGAGGGCCGAGGAGACCCAGTACTTC | CASSEPTSGRAEETQYF
NA | 19 | TRBJ2-4 | TRBV11-3 | TGTGCCAGCAGCCCTTCCCAGGGTTTCCGGGAGTATGCCAAAAACATTCAGTACTTC | CASSPSQGFREYAKNIQYF
NA | 13 | TRBJ2-2 | TRBV6-6 | TGTGCCAGCAGTGAGGTGGTCCCCGGGGAGCTGTTTTTT | CASSEVVPGELFF
TRBD2 | 12 | TRBJ2-7 | TRBV2 | TGTGCCAGCACCGGGAGGCGCTACGAGCAGTACTTC | CASTGRRYEQYF
NA | 14 | TRBJ1-1 | TRBV6-6 | TGTGCCAGCAGTTCGGCCCAAGGGGACACTGAAGCTTTCTTT | CASSSAQGDTEAFF